The table lists the clone carrying this TCR beta chain with a count of one. Its target is unknown. This record comes from a study of T cell repertoires and HLA-DP antigens. Overall study context: A couple of male donors and one female donor spanned ages 18-to-29 through 60-to-69. DNA input averaged around 200 ng in sorted CD137+CD4+ and approximately 1,100 ng in pre-culture CD4+. General study results and limits: Against both alloantigens, CD137+ clonality was similar, roughly 0.39.

Negative selection yielded untouched CD4+ T cells of average about 98% purity. The V gene end was trimmed by 8 bases and the J gene end by 5 bases; junction bases not matched to a gene: 12. This CDR3 contains 16 residues. The germline gives CDR1 SEHNR, CDR2 FQNEAQ (reference sequence). Libraries were prepared by immunoSEQ multiplex PCR; TCRdb keeps only in-frame clonotypes and omits some of them. The repertoire holds approximately 86,000 clones, with around 86% as singletons. The sample comprised CD4+ T cells from PBMCs. The genes are TRBV7-9 and TRBJ2-3; 11 bases map to TRBD2. This TCR was recovered from a man aged 45-65 years in good health and CMV-seronegative. CDR3 region: CASARPSGGTKDTQYF. The CDR3 region has the DNA TGTGCCAGCGCCCGGCCTAGCGGGGGGACAAAAGATACGCAGTATTTT.